The entry below gives a single TCR beta chain sequence along with its context. This record belongs to a study of blood T cell repertoires in COVID-19. In germline, CDR1 is LNHDA, CDR2 SQIVND (reference sequence). This CDR3 has 15 residues. J lost 1 base, V lost 10 bases, and 5 bases had no gene match. Using immunoSEQ multiplex PCR, the repertoire was profiled, and TCRdb retains in-frame clones only, with some absent. Of about 190,000 clones listed, around 85% are singletons. The sequence was collected from a middle-aged man who had recovered from COVID-19. The chain combines TRBV19 with TRBJ2-7, with 15 bases lining up with TRBD2. The sequencing input was peripheral blood. Here the CDR3 reads CATSGLAGGSYEQYF. The DNA for the CDR3 is TGTGCCACTTCGGGACTAGCGGGAGGATCCTACGAGCAGTACTTC.